This passage covers 24 T cell receptor beta chains from one sample sequenced in a study of technical replicates of blood from a handful of donors. Profiled with immunoSEQ multiplex PCR; TCRdb holds only in-frame clones, not every one. The sample has approximately 70,000 clones; 80% to 95% are singletons. The sequenced material came from T cells isolated from PBMCs. All receptors come from a human donor in good health.

The chain uses TRBV28 and TRBJ1-4; 7 bases line up with TRBD1. The CDR3 is 18 amino acids. Per the germline V gene, CDR1 is MDHEN and CDR2 is SYDVKM. V gave up 3 bases and J gave up 8 bases; unmatched junction bases: 18. The CDR3 region has the DNA TGTGCCAGCAGTTTCCTTAATCTAAGAGGGGGCGCGAAGGAAAAACTGTTTTTT. Translating it yields CASSFLNLRGGAKEKLFF.

The gene calls are TRBV9 and TRBJ2-3; 7 positions agree with TRBD1. The CDR3 consists of 16 residues. Trimming cost V 3 bases and J 2 bases; bases outside gene matches: 9. Germline CDR1 and CDR2: SGDLS and YYNGEE. In DNA, the CDR3 is TGTGCCAGCAGCGGGCTCTTTGACAGGGCCACAGATACGCAGTATTTT. Translating gives CASSGLFDRATDTQYF.

The genes are TRBV2 and TRBJ2-7; no firm D call. V was shortened by 2 bases and J by 0 bases, with 11 bases between the two germline ends. The CDR3 length is 15 residues. Germline CDR1 is SNHLY and CDR2 is FYNNEI. In DNA form, the CDR3 reads TGTGCCAGCAGTGAATCCTCGCCGAGCTCCTACGAGCAGTACTTC. This codes for CASSESSPSSYEQYF.

V gene TRBV11-2 combines with J gene TRBJ1-1; D unclear. With 4 bases removed from V and 6 bases from J, the gap between germline ends came to 9 bases. The CDR3 loop spans 12 amino acids. Germline lookup yields CDR1 SGHAT and CDR2 FQNNGV. The CDR3 here is CASSSGLAEAFF. DNA of the CDR3: TGTGCCAGCAGCTCGGGGTTGGCTGAAGCTTTCTTT.

The V call is TRBV5-1, the J call TRBJ2-7, with 7 bases fitting TRBD1. Trimming cost V 4 bases and J 0 bases; bases outside gene matches: 7. There are 15 residues in the CDR3. Looked up from germline, CDR1 is SGHRS and CDR2 is YFSETQ. For the CDR3, the DNA is TGCGCCAGCAGCCCCACAGGGGTAAGCTCCTACGAGCAGTACTTC. Amino acids: CASSPTGVSSYEQYF.

This chain links TRBV5-7 with TRBJ1-1, with 10 bases fitting TRBD1. TRBV5-7 is annotated as an ORF whose role is uncertain. V was pared by 3 bases and J by 1 base, with 9 bases of the junction left unmatched. This CDR3 has 17 residues. The DNA of the CDR3 is TGTGCCAGCAGCTCCGGGACAGGGGCAAGGGGGAACACTGAAGCTTTCTTT. It is translated as CASSSGTGARGNTEAFF.

The rearrangement links TRBV18 to TRBJ1-4, with no clear D. Germline-derived CDR1 and CDR2 are KGHSH and LQKENI. This CDR3 region has 14 residues. Trimming removed 6 bases at V and 8 bases at J, with 16 bases between. CDR3 sequence reads: CASSPNTGEEKLFF. CDR3 DNA sequence: TGTGCCAGCTCTCCGAATACGGGAGAAGAAAAACTGTTTTTT. Combining the CDR3 with reference TRBV18 and TRBJ1-4 gives the whole variable domain NAGVMQNPRHLVRRRGQEARLRCSPMKGHSHVYWYRQLPEEGLKFMVYLQKENIIDESGMPKERFSAEFPKEGPSILRIQQVVRGDSAAYFCASSPNTGEEKLFFGSGTQLSVL.

V is TRBV11-2 and J is TRBJ2-5, with 9 bases matching TRBD1. The CDR3 is 15 residues long. Germline-derived CDR1 and CDR2 are SGHAT and FQNNGV. Losses at the gene ends were 4 bases for V and 7 bases for J; bases not matched to a gene: 10. CDR3 amino acids: CASSSRDRARGTQYF. The CDR3 coding sequence is TGTGCCAGCAGCTCCCGGGACAGGGCAAGAGGGACCCAGTACTTC. Combining the CDR3 with reference TRBV11-2 and TRBJ2-5 gives the whole variable domain EAGVAQSPRYKIIEKRQSVAFWCNPISGHATLYWYQQILGQGPKLLIQFQNNGVVDDSQLPKDRFSAERLKGVDSTLKIQPAKLEDSAVYLCASSSRDRARGTQYFGPGTRLLVL.

V usage is TRBV27 and J usage is TRBJ1-2; D perhaps matches TRBD1 (5 bases). The CDR3 sequence is 13 residues long. CDR1 is MNHEY, CDR2 SMNVEV, per germline (reference sequence). V was pared by 5 bases and J by 2 bases, with 9 bases between. The CDR3 DNA reads TGTGCCAGCAGTCTCCGGGGGAACTATGGCTACACCTTC. Protein: CASSLRGNYGYTF.

This clone came up a few times. Its ends do not fully match the called genes, so a read error is possible. This chain links TRBV29-1 with TRBJ1-1, with D perhaps TRBD1 (5 bases). The CDR3 length is 15 residues. The germline gives CDR1 SQVTM, CDR2 ANQGSEA. Here the CDR3 DNA reads TGCAGCGCTGAAGGTAGTAGGGTCAGGGACACTGAAGCTTTCTTT. Translating it yields CSAEGSRVRDTEAFF.

The chain is built from TRBV7-8 and TRBJ2-2; TRBD2 might be the D (7 bases). The length of the CDR3 is 17 residues. Trimming removed 4 bases at V and 7 bases at J, with 22 bases between. Per germline, CDR1 SGHVS and CDR2 FQNEAQ. This chain's CDR3 is CASSSRGAGDFDGELFF. The CDR3 DNA is TGTGCCAGCAGCTCAAGGGGGGCGGGAGACTTTGACGGGGAGCTGTTTTTT.

This clone was observed once. The rearrangement uses TRBV27 and TRBJ2-5, with TRBD1 identical over 9 bases. CDR1 is MNHEY, CDR2 SMNVEV, per germline (reference sequence). V shed 2 bases and J 3 bases; nucleotides not matched to a gene: 1. CDR3 length: 14 amino acids. CDR3 sequence: CASSLGTGKETQYF. The CDR3 DNA reads TGTGCCAGCAGTTTAGGGACAGGGAAAGAGACCCAGTACTTC.

The chain has TRBV21-1 and TRBJ1-5; the table assigns TRBD1, which was not confirmed against the DNA. TRBV21-1 is reported as a pseudogene. This CDR3 is built from 15 residues. This CDR3 reads CASLNRTDSNQPQHF. The CDR3 DNA follows: TGTGCCAGCTTAAACAGGACGGATAGCAATCAGCCCCAGCATTTT.

The rearrangement uses TRBV28 and TRBJ2-7; 9 bases match TRBD1. Germline values: CDR1 MDHEN, CDR2 SYDVKM. V trimming: 5 bases; J trimming: 1 base; junction bases outside the gene matches: 6. This CDR3 is 15 amino acids long. CDR3 DNA sequence: TGTGCCAGCAGTAACGGCGGGACAGGGTCCTACGAGCAGTACTTC. Protein product: CASSNGGTGSYEQYF.

This clone was found a few times. The V gene is TRBV7-9, the J gene TRBJ1-3; unclear D gene. Trimming shortened V by 5 bases and J by 0 bases, and 14 bases separated the two germline ends. Germline assignment: CDR1 SEHNR and CDR2 FQNEAQ (reference sequence). This CDR3 is 16 amino acids long. CDR3: CASSRPSGDSGNTIYF. The DNA of the CDR3 is TGTGCCAGCAGCAGACCCTCGGGTGACTCTGGAAACACCATATATTTT.

This clone showed up just once. J is TRBJ2-7 and V is TRBV19; tentative D call: TRBD1 (5 bases). CDR1 and CDR2 from the germline V gene are LNHDA and SQIVND (reference sequence). The CDR3 is 19 amino acids. The V and J ends lost 2 bases and 0 bases respectively, with 23 bases between them. Written as DNA, the CDR3 is TGTGCCAGTAGTATAAAACCCTCGATGGGTAGGGGAAACTCCTACGAGCAGTACTTC. It specifies CASSIKPSMGRGNSYEQYF. Full variable domain (outside the CDR3, taken from reference TRBV19 and TRBJ2-7): DGGITQSPKYLFRKEGQNVTLSCEQNLNHDAMYWYRQDPGQGLRLIYYSQIVNDFQKGDIAEGYSVSREKKESFPLTVTSAQKNPTAFYLCASSIKPSMGRGNSYEQYFGPGTRLTVT.

The CDR3 region is CASSLAGEGKSYNEQFF. The CDR3 DNA follows: TGTGCCAGTAGTCTAGCGGGGGAGGGCAAATCCTACAATGAGCAGTTCTTC. This chain joins TRBV19 and TRBJ2-1, with 10 bases identical to TRBD2. The CDR3 totals 17 residues. The V segment lost 5 bases and the J segment 1 base; nucleotides outside the gene matches: 8. Germline V gene lookup returns CDR1 LNHDA and CDR2 SQIVND (reference sequence). The whole variable domain, remainder taken from reference TRBV19 and TRBJ2-1, is DGGITQSPKYLFRKEGQNVTLSCEQNLNHDAMYWYRQDPGQGLRLIYYSQIVNDFQKGDIAEGYSVSREKKESFPLTVTSAQKNPTAFYLCASSLAGEGKSYNEQFFGPGTRLTVL.

The CDR3 sequence is CASSDSEAGTYNEQFF. The CDR3 DNA sequence: TGTGCCAGCAGTGACTCAGAAGCGGGAACGTACAATGAGCAGTTCTTC. The rearrangement links TRBV6-4 to TRBJ2-1, with TRBD2 matching over 7 bases. CDR1 is MRHNA, CDR2 SNTAGT, per germline. After removal of 0 bases from V and 4 bases from J, the junction contained 6 bases not matched to a gene. CDR3 size: 16 residues.

The V and J genes are TRBV29-1 and TRBJ1-1; D unresolved. CDR3 length: 10 residues. V lost 7 bases and J 1 base, leaving 4 bases between the germline ends. Germline V gene data show CDR1 as SQVTM and CDR2 as ANQGSEA. The CDR3 protein is CSGGNTEAFF. Here the CDR3 DNA reads TGCAGCGGCGGGAACACTGAAGCTTTCTTT.

The chain carries TRBV5-6 and TRBJ2-1, with D unresolved. Trimming shortened V by 5 bases and J by 0 bases, and 15 bases separated the two germline ends. The germline CDR1 and CDR2 sequences are SGHDT and YYEEEE. The CDR3 consists of 16 residues. CDR3 sequence (DNA): TGTGCCAGCAGTCGGAGACTGCATAGCTCCTACAATGAGCAGTTCTTC. Translation: CASSRRLHSSYNEQFF.

CDR3 region: CASRPLGGSGADTQYF. The CDR3 DNA is TGTGCCAGTAGGCCGCTAGGCGGGAGTGGCGCAGATACGCAGTATTTT. V gene TRBV19 combines with J gene TRBJ2-3; 7 bases agree with TRBD2. The V gene end was trimmed by 6 bases and the J gene end by 4 bases; junction bases not matched to a gene: 13. The CDR3 runs 16 residues. The germline gives CDR1 LNHDA, CDR2 SQIVND (reference sequence). The variable domain in full, with the rest retrieved from reference TRBV19 and TRBJ2-3, is DGGITQSPKYLFRKEGQNVTLSCEQNLNHDAMYWYRQDPGQGLRLIYYSQIVNDFQKGDIAEGYSVSREKKESFPLTVTSAQKNPTAFYLCASRPLGGSGADTQYFGPGTRLTVL.

The rearrangement links TRBV19 to TRBJ1-5; tentative D call: TRBD1 (6 bases). Germline CDR1 LNHDA, CDR2 SQIVND (reference sequence). The CDR3 totals 12 residues. Trimming removed 7 bases from V and 4 bases from J, with 8 bases in between. The CDR3 nucleotides are TGTGCCAGTACCAGGGGTAATCAGCCCCAGCATTTT. This translates into CASTRGNQPQHF.

This chain connects TRBV12-5 to TRBJ2-7, with D perhaps TRBD1 (6 bases). The CDR3 sequence is 15 residues long. The V and J ends lost 2 bases and 3 bases respectively, with 14 bases between them. Germline V lookup: CDR1 LGHNT, CDR2 FRNRAP. CDR3: CASGLPRGYNYEQYF. DNA for the CDR3: TGTGCTAGTGGTTTGCCTAGGGGGTACAACTACGAGCAGTACTTC.

The chain couples TRBV6-6 to TRBJ1-2, with 7 positions matching TRBD1. Germline assignment: CDR1 MNHNY and CDR2 SVGAGI (reference sequence). V dropped 5 bases and J dropped 8; count of bases not matched to a gene: 14. This CDR3 region has 15 residues. CDR3 nucleotide sequence: TGTGCCAGCAGTCATGTGGGACAGATACTAGGAGGCTACACCTTC. This translates into CASSHVGQILGGYTF.